The rows below give T cell receptor beta chains drawn from one sample of a study of blood T cell repertoires in COVID-19. Data came from immunoSEQ multiplex PCR; TCRdb stores just in-frame clones and leaves some out. The sample lists about 150,000 clones, 84% seen once, with 7.3% in the top ten. The sequenced sample was PBMCs or T cells enriched from blood (not recorded which). Every receptor here comes from a man in his forties or fifties who had recovered from COVID-19. Both conserved end residues are part of each CDR3. D genes are given only for firm matches. Clone size is stated in some rows and not others, as once, few, many or a class when expanded.

13	TRBV9	TRBJ1-3	NA	NA	TGTGCCAGCAGTCTCTCCTTAGGAAACACCATATATTTT	CASSLSLGNTIYF
15	TRBV25-1	TRBJ2-2	NA	TRBD1	TGTGCCAGCAGTGAAGAGACAGGGGCCGACGGGGAGCTGTTTTTT	CASSEETGADGELFF
16	TRBV4-2	TRBJ1-6	NA	NA	TGTGCCAGCAGCCAGGGCGGGGGGGCGCATAATTCACCCCTCCACTTT	CASSQGGGAHNSPLHF
15	TRBV6-5	TRBJ1-3	NA	NA	TGTGCCAGCAGTTCCCGGGACATCTCTGGAAACACCATATATTTT	CASSSRDISGNTIYF
15	TRBV27	TRBJ1-6	NA	NA	TGTGCCAGCAGTTTAGAGGGCAATGCTTATTCACCCCTCCACTTT	CASSLEGNAYSPLHF
16	TRBV5-1	TRBJ2-6	once	NA	TGCGCCAGCAGCTTGGGGGACAACTCTGGGGCCAACGTCCTGACTTTC	CASSLGDNSGANVLTF
15	TRBV11-3	TRBJ1-2	NA	TRBD1	TGTGCCAGCAGCCCCAGGGGGCGCGATGACTATGGCTACACCTTC	CASSPRGRDDYGYTF
16	TRBV5-1	TRBJ1-1	NA	NA	TGCGCCAGCAGCTTGGAAGCGGTCAGAAAGAACACTGAAGCTTTCTTT	CASSLEAVRKNTEAFF
15	TRBV7-2	TRBJ2-3	NA	TRBD2	TGTGCCAGCAGCTTAGCGTTAGCGGGGGCAGATACGCAGTATTTT	CASSLALAGADTQYF
15	TRBV7-8	TRBJ2-3	NA	NA	TGTGCCAGCAGCTTAGCTAACGGACTTCGCGCTACGCAGTATTTT	CASSLANGLRATQYF
16	TRBV18	TRBJ2-2	NA	TRBD1	TGTGCCAGCTCAGAGTCCACAGGGGGCGCCTCCGGGGAGCTGTTTTTT	CASSESTGGASGELFF
15	TRBV5-1	TRBJ2-3	NA	TRBD1	TGCGCCAGCAGCCTCCCGACAGGGGGGACAGATACGCAGTATTTT	CASSLPTGGTDTQYF
14	TRBV3-1/TRBV3-2	TRBJ1-3	NA	NA	TGTGCCAGCAGCCATACAGGTGGTGGAAACACCATATATTTT	CASSHTGGGNTIYF
15	TRBV6-6	TRBJ1-6	once	TRBD1	TGTGCCAGCAGTACCTGGACAGGGGAGGATTCACCCCTCCACTTT	CASSTWTGEDSPLHF
16	TRBV19	TRBJ1-1	NA	NA	TGTGCCAGTCTCTCGAAAAGGGGCGGAGAGAACACTGAAGCTTTCTTT	CASLSKRGGENTEAFF
11	TRBV7-9	TRBJ2-7	NA	NA	TGTGCCAGCAGCCCTTCCTACGAGCAGTACTTC	CASSPSYEQYF
11	TRBV20-1	TRBJ1-1	NA	TRBD1	TGCAGTGCAGACAGGGCCACTGAAGCTTTCTTT	CSADRATEAFF
13	TRBV5-1	TRBJ1-1	NA	NA	TGCGCCAGCAGCTTGGCCCGGAACACTGAAGCTTTCTTT	CASSLARNTEAFF